The entry below describes one T cell receptor (beta chain). What it binds is not known. Germline CDR1 MNHNS, CDR2 SASEGT. Trimming stripped 3 bases from V and 1 base from J, with 10 bases between. This CDR3 comprises 15 residues. The sample comes from a study of identical twins. Study outcomes and limitations: Twin sharing of out-of-frame TCR alpha was underestimated by models in monozygotic pairs.

MiXCR, run by TCRdb on the 5' RACE reads, gives a single entry per CDR3 protein. The table has about 220,000 distinct CDR3 sequences, about 7.5% seen once. The data were also submitted as part of a second study, on yellow fever vaccine responses in identical twins.

Sequences were obtained from memory (CD45RO+) T cells sorted from blood. This TCR was sampled from a woman aged 18-29 years in good health. The V call is TRBV6-1, the J call TRBJ2-4; D is ambiguous. CDR3 residues: CASSESTLAKNIQYF. CDR3 sequence (DNA): TGTGCCAGCAGTGAGAGTACTCTCGCCAAAAACATTCAGTACTTC.